This is a list of T cell receptor beta chains from one sample in a study of PD-1 blockade in mismatch repair-deficient tumors. Method: immunoSEQ multiplex PCR; TCRdb's copy keeps in-frame clones and lacks some. The sample carries about 51,000 clones, approximately 78% recorded once. Sequencing used peripheral blood, obtained 4 weeks after starting pembrolizumab. These receptors were taken from an adult with mismatch repair-deficient cancer. The CDR3 runs from the conserved cysteine through the conserved F or W. The order of the fields is V gene, clone size, D gene, J gene, CDR3 DNA, CDR3 protein. A D gene is named only where the DNA matches it firmly. The size field is filled for only some rows; it gives once, few, many or a size class.

>TRBV19|-|-|TRBJ1-1
TGTGCCAGTAGCGAGGGGCTTAAGAACACTGAAGCTTTCTTT
CASSEGLKNTEAFF
>TRBV6-6|-|-|TRBJ1-5
TGTGCCAGCAGTTACGGCAGGGATAAACAGCCCCAGCATTTT
CASSYGRDKQPQHF
>TRBV7-9|-|TRBD1|TRBJ2-7
TGTGCCAGCAGCTTCGGGACAGGATACGAGCAGTACTTC
CASSFGTGYEQYF
>TRBV18|-|-|TRBJ2-7
TGTGCCAGCTCACCTACCGGGACACAAATTGCCTACGAGCAGTACTTC
CASSPTGTQIAYEQYF
>TRBV7-8|-|TRBD1|TRBJ2-3
TGTGCCAGCAGCCCTGGACAGGGCACAGATACGCAGTATTTT
CASSPGQGTDTQYF
>TRBV14|-|-|TRBJ2-4
TGTGCCAGCAGCCACGGGACCCCGAGGCGAAACATTCAGTACTTC
CASSHGTPRRNIQYF
>TRBV7-3|-|-|TRBJ2-1
TGTGCCAGCAGCCCGGGAAGCTCCTACAATGAGCAGTTCTTC
CASSPGSSYNEQFF
>TRBV5-4|-|TRBD1|TRBJ1-2
TGTGCCAGCAGGACAGGGCCCGCGGACTATGGCTACACCTTC
CASRTGPADYGYTF
>TRBV10-2|-|TRBD2|TRBJ2-1
TGCGCCAGCAGTCCGCCAGCGGGGGGGTACAATGAGCAGTTCTTC
CASSPPAGGYNEQFF
>TRBV6-6|-|-|TRBJ1-5
TGTGCCAGCAGTTACTCCGCGGCGGGTCAGCCCCAGCATTTT
CASSYSAAGQPQHF
>TRBV7-8|-|-|TRBJ1-1
TGTGCCAGCAGCAAGGGGGGTTACACTGAAGCTTTCTTT
CASSKGGYTEAFF
>TRBV7-9|-|-|TRBJ1-1
TGTGCCAGCAGCCCTTCGGATGGCACAGGGCTGCGAGCTTTCTTT
CASSPSDGTGLRAFF
>TRBV13|-|-|TRBJ2-7
TGTGCCAGTGCCAGGTTGGACAGCTCCTACGAGCAGTACTTC
CASARLDSSYEQYF
>TRBV18|medium-sized|-|TRBJ1-2
TGTGCCAGCTCACCTGCGGAGTACTATGGCTACACCTTC
CASSPAEYYGYTF
>TRBV7-8|-|TRBD1|TRBJ1-5
TGTGCCAGCACCCTGACAGGGCTAAATCAGCCCCAGCATTTT
CASTLTGLNQPQHF
>TRBV2|-|-|TRBJ2-3
TGTGCCAGCAGTGATTCGCGGCGGGCAGATACGCAGTATTTT
CASSDSRRADTQYF
>TRBV25-1|-|TRBD2|TRBJ2-7
TGTGCCAGCCCGGTCGGGAGGAGTCCCTACGAGCAGTACTTC
CASPVGRSPYEQYF
>TRBV14|-|-|TRBJ1-1
TGTGCCAGCAGCCAGCAAGTGAACACTGAAGCTTTCTTT
CASSQQVNTEAFF
>TRBV14|few|-|TRBJ2-7
TGTGCCAGCAGCCAAGGGCTTCCCCCATCCTACGAGCAGTACTTC
CASSQGLPPSYEQYF
>TRBV28|-|-|TRBJ2-6
TGTGCCAGCAGTCGCCCCAGGGTTGCTGGGGCCAACGTCCTGACTTTC
CASSRPRVAGANVLTF
>TRBV6-1|-|TRBD1|TRBJ1-5
TGTGCCACCCTTTCGACAGGGCCTCAGCCCCAGCATTTT
CATLSTGPQPQHF
>TRBV7-2|-|TRBD1|TRBJ1-1
TGTGCCAGCAGCTTTCCAGGGGGAAACACTGAAGCTTTCTTT
CASSFPGGNTEAFF
>TRBV2|-|TRBD1|TRBJ1-1
TGTGCCAGCTGTGTTCTTGCCGTCCCTTTCCGCGGGACAGGGGATGGTGAAGCTTTCTTT
CASCVLAVPFRGTGDGEAFF
>TRBV6-5|few|TRBD1|TRBJ2-7
TGTGCCAGCAGCGGGACAGGGACCTACGAGCAGTACTTC
CASSGTGTYEQYF
>TRBV15|-|TRBD1|TRBJ2-6
TGTGCCACCAGCAGAGCCGACAGGGGAAGATCTGGGGCCAACGTCCTGACTTTC
CATSRADRGRSGANVLTF
>TRBV2|-|-|TRBJ2-1
TGTGCCAGCAGACCCATCACTAGCTCCTACAATGAGCAGTTCTTC
CASRPITSSYNEQFF
>TRBV4-2|-|TRBD2|TRBJ2-3
TGTGCCAGCAGCCAAGAAGTGGGGCTAGCGGGATCAGATACGCAGTATTTT
CASSQEVGLAGSDTQYF
>TRBV28|-|TRBD2|TRBJ2-1
TGTGCCAGCAGTTTTGGTAGCGGGGTCTACAATGAGCAGTTCTTC
CASSFGSGVYNEQFF
>TRBV30|few|-|TRBJ1-1
TGTGCCTGGAGTGTATCGAGGGGCGCTGAAGCTTTCTTT
CAWSVSRGAEAFF
>TRBV30|once|-|TRBJ1-3
TGTGCCTGGAGGCCCCGGGGCTCTGGAAACACCATATATTTT
CAWRPRGSGNTIYF
>TRBV4-2|-|TRBD2|TRBJ2-3
TGTGCCAGCAGCGAACTTCCTAGCGGGGTTAGCACAGATACGCAGTATTTT
CASSELPSGVSTDTQYF
>TRBV18|-|-|TRBJ1-1
TGTGCCAGCTCACCACCAAAAGGCGGGGGCGCCACTGAAGCTTTCTTT
CASSPPKGGGATEAFF
>TRBV6-1|-|-|TRBJ1-3
TGTGCCAGCAGTGAATGGGCGAACTCTGGAAACACCATATATTTT
CASSEWANSGNTIYF
>TRBV27|-|-|TRBJ1-1
TGTGCCAGCAGTTGGAGGGGGGCGGGGAACACTGAAGCTTTCTTT
CASSWRGAGNTEAFF
>TRBV4-2|-|TRBD1|TRBJ2-1
TGTGCCAGCAGCCAGCCGGGACAGGGGGCTCATGAGCAGTTCTTC
CASSQPGQGAHEQFF
>TRBV6-5|-|TRBD1|TRBJ2-5
TGTGCCAGCAGTTACGTCGGGACAGTATACTTC
CASSYVGTVYF
>TRBV6-1|-|TRBD2|TRBJ2-1
TGTGCCAGCAGTGAGGGACTAGCGGGCTACAATGAGCAGTTCTTC
CASSEGLAGYNEQFF
>TRBV9|-|-|TRBJ2-4
TGTGCCAGCAGCCCTGACCCTGCTGCCAAAAACATTCAGTACTTC
CASSPDPAAKNIQYF
>TRBV19|-|-|TRBJ2-7
TGTGCCAGTAGTGTTGCGGGAACCTACGAGCAGTACTTC
CASSVAGTYEQYF
>TRBV18|few|-|TRBJ2-7
TGTGCCAGCTCACCACCTCCGAGGGGATCTGGCGAGCAGTACTTC
CASSPPPRGSGEQYF
>TRBV19|-|-|TRBJ1-2
TGTGCCAGTAGTACTTCCGGACAGATTGATGGCTACACCTTC
CASSTSGQIDGYTF
>TRBV30|-|-|TRBJ1-2
TGTGCCTGGAGCCCCGGGGGGGCAGGAGGTGGCTACACCTTC
CAWSPGGAGGGYTF
>TRBV11-2|-|-|TRBJ1-1
TGTGCCAGCAGCTTTTCCCCGACTCAGGAAGCTTTCTTT
CASSFSPTQEAFF
>TRBV7-7|-|TRBD1|TRBJ2-1
TGTGCTAGCAGCCACCGGGACAGGGATAACAATGAGCAGTTCTTC
CASSHRDRDNNEQFF
>TRBV11-2|few|TRBD1|TRBJ1-2
TGTGCCAGCAGCGTAGGACAGGGGGCTGGTGGCTACACCTTC
CASSVGQGAGGYTF